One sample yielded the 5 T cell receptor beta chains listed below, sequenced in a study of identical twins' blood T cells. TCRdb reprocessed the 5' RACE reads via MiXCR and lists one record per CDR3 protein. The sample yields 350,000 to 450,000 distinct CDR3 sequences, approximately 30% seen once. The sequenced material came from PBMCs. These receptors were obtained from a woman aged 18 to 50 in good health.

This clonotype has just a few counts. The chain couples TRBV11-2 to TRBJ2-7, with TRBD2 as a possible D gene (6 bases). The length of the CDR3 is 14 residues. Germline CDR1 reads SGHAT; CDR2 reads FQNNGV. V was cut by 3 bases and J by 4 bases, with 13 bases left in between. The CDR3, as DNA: TGTGCCAGCAGCTTTCCGGGACTGCAATACGAGCAGTACTTC. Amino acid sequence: CASSFPGLQYEQYF.

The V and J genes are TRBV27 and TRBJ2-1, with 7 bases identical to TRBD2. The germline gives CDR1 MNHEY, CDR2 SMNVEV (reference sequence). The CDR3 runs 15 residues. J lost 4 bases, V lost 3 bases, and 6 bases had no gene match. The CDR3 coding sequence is TGTGCCAGCAGTTTCGGCGGGGGTCTTTACAATGAGCAGTTCTTC. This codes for CASSFGGGLYNEQFF.

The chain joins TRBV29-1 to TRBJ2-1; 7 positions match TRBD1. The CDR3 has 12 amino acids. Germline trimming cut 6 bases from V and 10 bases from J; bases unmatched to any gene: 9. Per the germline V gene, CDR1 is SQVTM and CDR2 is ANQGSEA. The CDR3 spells CSVSDRVNEQFF. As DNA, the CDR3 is TGCAGCGTCTCTGACAGGGTCAACGAGCAGTTCTTC.

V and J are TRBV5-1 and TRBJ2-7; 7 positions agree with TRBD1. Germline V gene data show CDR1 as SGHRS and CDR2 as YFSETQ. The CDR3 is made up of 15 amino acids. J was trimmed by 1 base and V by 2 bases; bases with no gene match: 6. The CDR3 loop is CASSLRQGSSYEQYF. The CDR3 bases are TGCGCCAGCAGCTTACGACAGGGATCATCCTACGAGCAGTACTTC. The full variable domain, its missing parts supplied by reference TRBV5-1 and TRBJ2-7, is KAGVTQTPRYLIKTRGQQVTLSCSPISGHRSVSWYQQTPGQGLQFLFEYFSETQRNKGNFPGRFSGRQFSNSRSEMNVSTLELGDSALYLCASSLRQGSSYEQYFGPGTRLTVT.

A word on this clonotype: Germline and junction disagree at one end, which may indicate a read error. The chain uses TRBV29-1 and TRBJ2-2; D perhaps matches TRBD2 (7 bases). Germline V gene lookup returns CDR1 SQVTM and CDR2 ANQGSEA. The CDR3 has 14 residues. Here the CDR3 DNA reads TGCTGCGTTGACGGGGGGCATAATACCGGGGAGCTGTTTTTT. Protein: CCVDGGHNTGELFF.